These 21 T cell receptor beta chains originate from one sample sequenced in a study of OX40 agonist ivuxolimab in advanced cancers. Data came from immunoSEQ multiplex PCR; TCRdb stores just in-frame clones and leaves some out. The sample holds approximately 58,000 clones, 85% to 95% seen once. The input for sequencing was CD4+ or CD8+ T cells sorted from blood, taken in a trial of the OX40 agonist ivuxolimab. These receptors were taken from an adult with an advanced solid tumor such as melanoma, head and neck, liver or kidney cancer.

This chain connects TRBV9 to TRBJ2-7; TRBD1 matches 10 bases. V was clipped by 3 bases and J by 5 bases; unmatched bases: 5. Germline CDR1 reads SGDLS; CDR2 reads YYNGEE. CDR3 length equals 14 residues. The DNA of the CDR3 is TGTGCCAGCAGCGGCGGGACAGGGGACCACGAGCAGTACTTC. Protein product: CASSGGTGDHEQYF.

V gene TRBV7-8 combines with J gene TRBJ2-1; 8 bases are a match to TRBD2. This CDR3 region has 15 residues. V dropped 4 bases and J dropped 8; count of bases not matched to a gene: 10. Germline values: CDR1 SGHVS, CDR2 FQNEAQ. The chain's CDR3 is CASSSVAGNFDEQFF. The DNA for the CDR3 is TGTGCCAGCAGCTCTGTAGCGGGAAACTTCGATGAGCAGTTCTTC.

The chain carries TRBV7-8 and TRBJ2-3, with 7 bases that match TRBD2. J was trimmed by 0 bases and V by 3 bases; bases with no gene match: 3. Germline V gene lookup returns CDR1 SGHVS and CDR2 FQNEAQ. This CDR3 contains 15 residues. CDR3 protein: CASSFASGSTDTQYF. Here the CDR3 DNA reads TGTGCCAGCAGCTTCGCTAGCGGAAGCACAGATACGCAGTATTTT.

The chain uses TRBV9 and TRBJ2-5; 9 nucleotides align to TRBD1. V shed 3 bases, J shed 2 bases, and the junction held 5 bases outside the gene matches. The germline V gene has CDR1 SGDLS and CDR2 YYNGEE. CDR3 length equals 15 residues. The CDR3: CASSAEQGAQETQYF. The CDR3 coding sequence is TGTGCCAGCAGCGCAGAACAGGGGGCACAAGAGACCCAGTACTTC.

This sequence joins TRBV28 and TRBJ1-1; D gene uncertain. Germline loops: CDR1 MDHEN, CDR2 SYDVKM. The CDR3 has 15 amino acids. Trimming pared 7 bases from V and 0 bases from J, leaving 15 bases between. CDR3 amino acids: CASMERWGMNTEAFF. For the CDR3, the DNA is TGTGCCAGCATGGAGCGGTGGGGTATGAACACTGAAGCTTTCTTT.

The chain carries TRBV6-5 and TRBJ2-7, with no clear D. Looked up from germline, CDR1 is MNHEY and CDR2 is SVGAGI. Trimming removed 3 bases from V and 6 bases from J, with 9 bases in between. There are 12 residues in the CDR3. The DNA for the CDR3 is TGTGCCAGCAGTTATCCCGGGCTCGAGCAGTACTTC. Amino acid sequence: CASSYPGLEQYF.

Concerning this clone: The same CDR3 also results from other DNA sequences found in this sample. The chain carries TRBV5-4 and TRBJ2-7; no clear D gene. Germline loops: CDR1 SGHNT, CDR2 YYREEE (reference sequence). CDR3 length equals 14 residues. The V end lost 2 bases, the J end lost 0 bases, and 9 bases lay between the germline ends. CDR3 loop: CASSFVPASYEQYF. As DNA, the CDR3 is TGTGCCAGCAGCTTTGTGCCCGCCTCCTACGAGCAGTACTTC.

This clone was detected a few times. V and J are TRBV10-3 and TRBJ1-3, with unresolved D. This CDR3 contains 15 residues. CDR1 and CDR2 (germline): ENHRY, SYGVKD. Trimming left V 6 bases short and J 0 bases short, with 12 bases between. The chain's CDR3 is CAIRNWLSSGNTIYF. CDR3 bases: TGTGCCATCAGGAATTGGCTGAGCTCTGGAAACACCATATATTTT.

The chain carries TRBV4-2 and TRBJ2-7; TRBD2 matches at 10 bases. CDR1 and CDR2 from the germline V gene are LGHNA and YNFKEQ. The CDR3 sequence is 16 residues long. With 3 bases clipped from V and 0 bases from J, the junction kept 5 bases outside the gene matches. The chain's CDR3 is CASSQETSGLSYEQYF. The CDR3 bases are TGTGCCAGCAGCCAGGAGACTAGCGGGCTCTCCTACGAGCAGTACTTC.

The chain joins TRBV9 to TRBJ1-1; 8 positions match TRBD1. CDR1 and CDR2 from the germline V gene are SGDLS and YYNGEE. The V and J ends lost 4 bases and 5 bases, in that order; junction bases with no gene match: 4. The CDR3 loop spans 13 amino acids. The CDR3, as DNA: TGTGCCAGCAGCCAGACAGGGGTTACTGAAGCTTTCTTT. Protein sequence: CASSQTGVTEAFF.

The chain uses TRBV10-1 and TRBJ2-7; the match to TRBD2 covers 10 bases. V dropped 2 bases and J dropped 6; count of bases not matched to a gene: 10. The CDR3 totals 16 residues. In germline, CDR1 is WNHNN, CDR2 SYGVQD (reference sequence). CDR3 residues: CASSETPSSGSTEQYF. The CDR3 nucleotides are TGCGCCAGCAGTGAGACCCCTTCTAGCGGGAGCACCGAGCAGTACTTC.

The rearrangement joins TRBV28 to TRBJ2-7; D is possibly TRBD1 (5 bases). Looked up from germline, CDR1 is MDHEN and CDR2 is SYDVKM. This CDR3 has 18 residues. V lost 1 base and J 5 bases, leaving 24 bases between the germline ends. CDR3 residues: CASSLSLQERYQGHEQYF. CDR3 DNA sequence: TGTGCCAGCAGTTTATCTCTGCAGGAGAGGTACCAGGGCCACGAGCAGTACTTC.

This clone was counted a single time. The genes are TRBV5-1 and TRBJ2-2; D is ambiguous. Germline V gives CDR1 SGHRS, CDR2 YFSETQ. The CDR3 spans 11 residues. V lost 7 bases and J lost 9, with 10 bases in between. CDR3 region: CASRISWELFF. The CDR3 nucleotides are TGCGCCAGCCGAATTTCGTGGGAGCTGTTTTTT.

This clone is a singleton in its sample. The rearrangement uses TRBV5-1 and TRBJ2-7, with no clear D. Germline V CDR1 and CDR2: SGHRS, YFSETQ. The V end lost 0 bases, the J end lost 3 bases, and 7 bases lay between the germline ends. CDR3 length equals 13 residues. The CDR3 region has the DNA TGCGCCAGCAGCTTGGGGCTATACTACGAGCAGTACTTC. It specifies CASSLGLYYEQYF.

This clone was picked up one time. This chain joins TRBV6-5 and TRBJ2-1; 7 nucleotides match TRBD2. The length of the CDR3 is 16 residues. Germline CDR1 reads MNHEY; CDR2 reads SVGAGI. The V and J ends lost 2 bases and 3 bases, in that order; junction bases with no gene match: 7. This chain's CDR3 is CASSYQRDDYYNEQFF. The CDR3 nucleotides read TGTGCCAGCAGTTACCAGCGGGATGACTACTACAATGAGCAGTTCTTC.

The chain couples TRBV6-4 to TRBJ2-2; either TRBD1 or TRBD2 may fit D (5 bases each). The CDR3 contains 16 residues. Trimming cost V 0 bases and J 4 bases, with 12 bases left between them. Germline values: CDR1 MRHNA, CDR2 SNTAGT. The CDR3: CASSDSMSGTTGELFF. In nucleotides, the CDR3 is TGTGCCAGCAGTGACTCGATGTCCGGGACCACCGGGGAGCTGTTTTTT.

J is TRBJ2-7 and V is TRBV19, with 12 bases lining up with TRBD2. CDR1 and CDR2 (germline): LNHDA, SQIVND (reference sequence). The CDR3 covers 16 residues. The V gene end was trimmed by 5 bases and the J gene end by 3 bases; junction bases not matched to a gene: 8. CDR3 region: CASSAGLAGSRYEQYF. The CDR3 nucleotides are TGTGCCAGTAGTGCAGGACTAGCGGGATCCCGCTACGAGCAGTACTTC.

The V gene is TRBV28, the J gene TRBJ2-5, with D possibly called TRBD1 or TRBD2 (5 bases each). This CDR3 region has 11 residues. V shed 6 bases and J shed 11 bases, with 13 bases lying between them. The germline gives CDR1 MDHEN, CDR2 SYDVKM. The CDR3 DNA sequence: TGTGCCAGCAGCCCCGGGACGGAACAGTACTTC. Its protein product is CASSPGTEQYF. The whole variable domain, filled in from reference TRBV28 and TRBJ2-5, reads DVKVTQSSRYLVKRTGEKVFLECVQDMDHENMFWYRQDPGLGLRLIYFSYDVKMKEKGDIPEGYSVSREKKERFSLILESASTNQTSMYLCASSPGTEQYFGPGTRLLVL.

The gene calls are TRBV27 and TRBJ2-1, with TRBD2 matching 14 bases. V shed 7 bases and J 6 bases; nucleotides not matched to a gene: 5. The CDR3 is 15 residues long. Germline lookup yields CDR1 MNHEY and CDR2 SMNVEV (reference sequence). CDR3 region: CASTRGTSGSNEQFF. DNA for the CDR3: TGTGCCAGCACCCGGGGGACTAGCGGGAGCAATGAGCAGTTCTTC.

This chain connects TRBV28 to TRBJ1-1; tentatively, D is TRBD1 (6 bases). This CDR3 is 14 amino acids long. V gave up 6 bases and J gave up 0 bases, with 11 bases separating them. Germline CDR1 reads MDHEN; CDR2 reads SYDVKM. For the CDR3, the DNA is TGTGCCAGCAGGCACAGGGAACTGAACACTGAAGCTTTCTTT. It codes for CASRHRELNTEAFF.

The J gene is TRBJ1-1, the V gene TRBV4-1; D unresolved. Trimming cost V 3 bases and J 1 base, with 12 bases left between them. Germline assignment: CDR1 MGHRA and CDR2 YSYEKL. The CDR3 has 15 amino acids. CDR3 amino acids: CASSQQPLANTEAFF. The CDR3 DNA sequence: TGCGCCAGCAGCCAGCAGCCCCTGGCGAACACTGAAGCTTTCTTT.